This is a list of T cell receptor beta chains from one sample in a study of CD8+CD57+ T cells in acquired aplastic anemia. One entry per CDR3 protein, called by TCRdb with MiXCR from the reads. This repertoire shows fewer than 250,000 distinct CDR3 sequences, about 53% found once; its top ten account for 16%. Sequencing was performed on sorted CD4+, CD8+, or CD8+CD57+ T cells (not recorded which) from PBMCs. The source is a human donor in good health, serving as a control. The CDR3 runs from the conserved cysteine through the conserved F or W. A D gene is named only where the DNA matches it firmly. Only part of the rows carry a size: once, few, many, or a class if the clone is expanded.

TGCAGTGCTAGAGAGATGACAGGGACATCTTACGAGCAGTACTTC | CSAREMTGTSYEQYF | TRBJ2-7 | TRBD1 | . | TRBV20-1
TGCAGTGCTAGAGACAGGGTTGGATCACCCCTCCACTTT | CSARDRVGSPLHF | TRBJ1-6 | . | . | TRBV20-1
TGTGCCAGCAGGCTCGCCATACAGGGCCTAACAGATACGCAGTATTTT | CASRLAIQGLTDTQYF | TRBJ2-3 | . | many | TRBV6-7
TGTGCCATCAGTGAGTACAGGGATTACGAGCAGTACTTC | CAISEYRDYEQYF | TRBJ2-7 | . | few | TRBV10-3
TGCAGTGCCCCCAGGGGAATTGGAGGAACAGATACGCAGTATTTT | CSAPRGIGGTDTQYF | TRBJ2-3 | . | . | TRBV20-1
TGTGCCAGCAGCTCCCATTTCTCTGGGGACACTGAAGCTTTCTTT | CASSSHFSGDTEAFF | TRBJ1-1 | . | . | TRBV7-9
TGTGCCAGCAGTGAAGTCCCGGGACAGAATTCACCCCTCCACTTT | CASSEVPGQNSPLHF | TRBJ1-6 | TRBD1 | many | TRBV6-1
TGCGCCAGCAGCTTAGGGGGCTCCCACTACTTC | CASSLGGSHYF | TRBJ2-5 | TRBD1 | . | TRBV5-1
TGTGCCACCAGCCCCGGGACAGTAACTAACTATGGCTACACCTTC | CATSPGTVTNYGYTF | TRBJ1-2 | TRBD1 | . | TRBV15
TGTGCCAGTAGTAGGGGGACAACAAACTATGGCTACACCTTC | CASSRGTTNYGYTF | TRBJ1-2 | . | many | TRBV19
TGTGCCAGCAGCTCTGCTAGGACCGGGGAGCTGTTTTTT | CASSSARTGELFF | TRBJ2-2 | . | . | TRBV7-3
TGTGCCACCAGCCCCCGGACTAGCTCTGCGACCCAGTACTTC | CATSPRTSSATQYF | TRBJ2-5 | TRBD2 | few | TRBV15
TGTGCCAGCAGCGGGACTAGCGGGGGGGCGACGCAGTATTTT | CASSGTSGGATQYF | TRBJ2-3 | TRBD2 | . | TRBV2
TGCAGTGCTAGAGATGCGGGACAGGGTACAGAGACCCAGTACTTC | CSARDAGQGTETQYF | TRBJ2-5 | TRBD1 | many | TRBV20-1
TGTGCCAGCAGTCCAATTCGGCTACCTGGGGGGCCGAACACTGAAGCTTTCTTT | CASSPIRLPGGPNTEAFF | TRBJ1-1 | . | many | TRBV6-5
TGTGCCAGCAGCCTAAGCAGGGGGACTAGCGGGGGGGTTTTATACGAGCAGTACTTC | CASSLSRGTSGGVLYEQYF | TRBJ2-7 | TRBD2 | few | TRBV7-8
TGCGCCAGCAGCGGGGCGGGAGGTGTGTCCTACGAGCAGTACTTC | CASSGAGGVSYEQYF | TRBJ2-7 | TRBD2 | . | TRBV5-1
TGCGCCAGCAGCCCTCAGCAGGTTGAGCAGTTCTTC | CASSPQQVEQFF | TRBJ2-1 | . | many | TRBV5-1
TGCAGTGCCTCCCCGGCGGGGCTCTACGAGCAGTACTTC | CSASPAGLYEQYF | TRBJ2-7 | . | . | TRBV20-1
TGCGCCAGCAGCCCGGCTTCGTTTGCGTACCGTGGCGAGCAGTACTTC | CASSPASFAYRGEQYF | TRBJ2-7 | . | . | TRBV5-1
TGCAGTGCCCTCGGGCCCCTACTAGCGGGGGTTGGTGTGCAGTTCTTC | CSALGPLLAGVGVQFF | TRBJ2-1 | TRBD2 | many | TRBV20-1
TGTGCCAGCAGCGTAGGGATATCTAGCGGGGGGGCCGGGTCCTACGAGCAGTACTTC | CASSVGISSGGAGSYEQYF | TRBJ2-7 | TRBD2 | . | TRBV9
TGTGCCACCAGTGATTTGATAGGGAGGGATGGCTACACCTTC | CATSDLIGRDGYTF | TRBJ1-2 | . | . | TRBV24-1
TGTGCCAGCAGCCCCCGAGGGCGGGGGGGCGGCACCGGGGAGCTGTTTTTT | CASSPRGRGGGTGELFF | TRBJ2-2 | TRBD2 | many | TRBV9
TGTGCCAGCAGCTCTCGGTATAGCGGGACGTTCTACGAGCAGTACTTC | CASSSRYSGTFYEQYF | TRBJ2-7 | TRBD2 | . | TRBV7-6
TGCGCCAGCAGCCAAGTTCAGGGACCCTACGAGCAGTACTTC | CASSQVQGPYEQYF | TRBJ2-7 | . | . | TRBV4-1
TGCGCCAGCCGGACAGGGGGGGAGCAAGAGACCCAGTACTTC | CASRTGGEQETQYF | TRBJ2-5 | TRBD1 | many | TRBV5-1
TGCGCCAGCAGCCAAGAATCGGGGGGAACTGAAGCTTTCTTT | CASSQESGGTEAFF | TRBJ1-1 | . | few | TRBV4-3
TGTGCCAGCAGCTCGCGACAGGGCCGAAATTCACCCCTCCACTTT | CASSSRQGRNSPLHF | TRBJ1-6 | TRBD1 | . | TRBV11-1
TGTGCCAGCAGCACAGTTAGGACAGGGGGCAGTCAGTACTTC | CASSTVRTGGSQYF | TRBJ2-7 | TRBD1 | . | TRBV9
TGTGCCATCAGTCCTGGGAGGCTGTGCTCTGGAAACACCATATATTTT | CAISPGRLCSGNTIYF | TRBJ1-3 | . | . | TRBV10-3
TGCGCCAGCAGCTTGGCCGGCGGGGGGGCCGGGGAGACCCAGTACTTC | CASSLAGGGAGETQYF | TRBJ2-5 | TRBD2 | few | TRBV5-1